This T cell receptor (beta chain) was documented in a study of regulatory T cells in long-lasting Graves disease. Study as a whole: Patients with new Graves' disease had used antithyroid drugs below 3 months.

TCR beta libraries were built with iRepertoire HTBI primers and Arm-PCR of CDR3 regions. Using its own MiXCR run on the multiplex PCR reads, TCRdb lists one record per CDR3 protein. The data contain roughly 520,000 distinct CDR3 sequences, around 12% of them singletons. CDR3 length equals 17 residues. The germline CDR1 and CDR2 sequences are DFQATT and SNEGSKA (reference sequence). In its sample, this clonotype was seen many times. Its antigen is unknown. One end of the junction is discordant with germline, which a read error may explain. Study conclusions and caveats: Between persistent patients, fewer than 3,500 public clonotypes were shared, exceeding the 966 shared between new patients.

Indicated time point: newly diagnosed GD, antithyroid drugs for less than 3 months. RNA from PBMCs was the source of the TCR library. These records were also assigned to another study, of T cells in Graves' hyperthyroidism and ophthalmopathy. According to that study: The model's output predicted ophthalmopathy at a median of roughly 6.9 months prior to onset.

This sequence was found in a woman in her 30s with Graves disease. The chain recombines TRBV20-1 with TRBJ2-3; 9 bases are a match to TRBD2. Here the sequenced sample was peripheral blood mononuclear cells (PBMCs), taken at new diagnosis, from a patient treated with antithyroid drugs. The CDR3: CSAGDMTSGWYTDTQYF. In DNA, the CDR3 is TGCAGTGCTGGAGACATGACTAGCGGATGGTACACAGATACGCAGTATTTT.